These T cell receptor beta chains were read from a single sample in a study of blood T cell repertoires in COVID-19. The protocol was immunoSEQ multiplex PCR, while the TCRdb copy is restricted to in-frame clones and leaves out a portion. The data show around 300,000 clones, roughly 85% seen once. The sequenced material came from peripheral blood. Receptor source: a human donor in a cohort sampled during active COVID-19. CDR3s include the opening cysteine and the closing phenylalanine or tryptophan.

j_call: TRBJ2-5
v_call: TRBV18
cdr3_aa: CASSYGLAGETQYF

j_call: TRBJ2-2
v_call: TRBV11-2
cdr3_aa: CASSLGPLAGGGELFF

j_call: TRBJ1-5
v_call: TRBV24-1
cdr3_aa: CATSDRQGNQPQHF

j_call: TRBJ2-5
v_call: TRBV7-2
cdr3_aa: CASSRTKEGTQYF

j_call: TRBJ2-3
v_call: TRBV19
cdr3_aa: CASSPGDRFTDTQYF

j_call: TRBJ1-3
v_call: TRBV6-5
cdr3_aa: CASSQASGGNTIYF

j_call: TRBJ1-2
v_call: TRBV28
cdr3_aa: CASSGRPNYGYTF

j_call: TRBJ2-1
v_call: TRBV7-2
cdr3_aa: CASSLNLSADEQFF

j_call: TRBJ2-5
v_call: TRBV3-1/TRBV3-2
cdr3_aa: CASSPWTSNLGRKETQYF

j_call: TRBJ1-3
v_call: TRBV18
cdr3_aa: CASSPGSGLSGNTIYF

j_call: TRBJ2-3
v_call: TRBV6-5
cdr3_aa: CAAWGLAGTDTQYF

j_call: TRBJ1-5
v_call: TRBV4-1
cdr3_aa: CASSHRLDIGAYSNQPQHF

j_call: TRBJ2-1
v_call: TRBV18
cdr3_aa: CASSPSPSYLRDEQFF

j_call: TRBJ2-2
v_call: TRBV18
cdr3_aa: CASSPRGGLNTGELFF

j_call: TRBJ2-3
v_call: TRBV7-9
cdr3_aa: CASGLADTQYF

j_call: TRBJ2-7
v_call: TRBV5-5
cdr3_aa: CASSLPSAEQYF

j_call: TRBJ1-2
v_call: TRBV29-1
cdr3_aa: CSVVLTGHGYTF

j_call: TRBJ1-1
v_call: TRBV18
cdr3_aa: CASSPGQVEAFF

j_call: TRBJ1-1
v_call: TRBV18
cdr3_aa: CASSQQELNTEAFF

j_call: TRBJ1-6
v_call: TRBV18
cdr3_aa: CASSPGTADNSPLHF

j_call: TRBJ1-4
v_call: TRBV6-2/TRBV6-3
cdr3_aa: CASSWRAAVEKLFF

j_call: TRBJ2-7
v_call: TRBV30
cdr3_aa: CAWSGTGGMREQYF

j_call: TRBJ2-1
v_call: TRBV4-1
cdr3_aa: CASSQEASVSSYNEQFF

j_call: TRBJ2-1
v_call: TRBV9
cdr3_aa: CASSVDGFSYNEQFF

j_call: TRBJ1-3
v_call: TRBV9
cdr3_aa: CASSERQTSGNTIYF

j_call: TRBJ1-1
v_call: TRBV19
cdr3_aa: CASSLFTEAFF

j_call: TRBJ1-2
v_call: TRBV2
cdr3_aa: CASSEQTGTGRAGYTF

j_call: TRBJ2-1
v_call: TRBV5-1
cdr3_aa: CASSPGSGRALNEQFF

j_call: TRBJ2-7
v_call: TRBV5-1
cdr3_aa: CASSLDGSGYEQYF

j_call: TRBJ1-1
v_call: TRBV12-3/TRBV12-4
cdr3_aa: CASALGGFTEAFF

j_call: TRBJ2-5
v_call: TRBV18
cdr3_aa: CASSSTGGQETQYF

j_call: TRBJ1-6
v_call: TRBV11-2
cdr3_aa: CASSRTAGGNSPLHF

j_call: TRBJ1-2
v_call: TRBV7-2
cdr3_aa: CASSSGQGLMGGYTF

j_call: TRBJ2-7
v_call: TRBV7-2
cdr3_aa: CASSPGGGAPYEQYF

j_call: TRBJ2-7
v_call: TRBV5-1
cdr3_aa: CASSLGLAGTYEQYF

j_call: TRBJ2-2
v_call: TRBV5-4
cdr3_aa: CASSFWTGVNTGELFF

j_call: TRBJ1-5
v_call: TRBV3-1/TRBV3-2
cdr3_aa: CASGQDGQPQHF

j_call: TRBJ1-1
v_call: TRBV5-6
cdr3_aa: CASSLGRNTEAFF

j_call: TRBJ2-7
v_call: TRBV27
cdr3_aa: CASSFSSGAYEQYF

j_call: TRBJ2-1
v_call: TRBV7-2
cdr3_aa: CASSLATGNEQFF

j_call: TRBJ2-7
v_call: TRBV3-1/TRBV3-2
cdr3_aa: CASSQDLTEAYEQYF

j_call: TRBJ1-1
v_call: TRBV10-3
cdr3_aa: CAIRTGVAAFF

j_call: TRBJ2-7
v_call: TRBV7-2
cdr3_aa: CASSLKRDRGHPYEQYF

j_call: TRBJ2-1
v_call: TRBV5-1
cdr3_aa: CASSISPSSYNEQFF

j_call: TRBJ2-7
v_call: TRBV18
cdr3_aa: CASSVGTAHSYEQYF

j_call: TRBJ1-1
v_call: TRBV6-5
cdr3_aa: CASSSAGSEAFF

j_call: TRBJ1-1
v_call: TRBV28
cdr3_aa: CASRASGATMNTEAFF

j_call: TRBJ2-7
v_call: TRBV30
cdr3_aa: CAWSGRGEQYF

j_call: TRBJ1-2
v_call: TRBV6-5
cdr3_aa: CASRRQGGYTF

j_call: TRBJ1-1
v_call: TRBV29-1
cdr3_aa: CSVEPGNTEAFF

j_call: TRBJ2-2
v_call: TRBV18
cdr3_aa: CASSPRLAGSTGELFF

j_call: TRBJ1-2
v_call: TRBV18
cdr3_aa: CASSPVQGFYGYTF

j_call: TRBJ2-4
v_call: TRBV5-1
cdr3_aa: CASSLGASGRGNIQYF

j_call: TRBJ2-2
v_call: TRBV6-2/TRBV6-3
cdr3_aa: CASSPTGEPGELFF

j_call: TRBJ2-5
v_call: TRBV5-1
cdr3_aa: CASSLAGDRVETQYF

j_call: TRBJ1-2
v_call: TRBV29-1
cdr3_aa: CSVETALDGYTF

j_call: TRBJ1-1
v_call: TRBV18
cdr3_aa: CASSDRTGEAFF